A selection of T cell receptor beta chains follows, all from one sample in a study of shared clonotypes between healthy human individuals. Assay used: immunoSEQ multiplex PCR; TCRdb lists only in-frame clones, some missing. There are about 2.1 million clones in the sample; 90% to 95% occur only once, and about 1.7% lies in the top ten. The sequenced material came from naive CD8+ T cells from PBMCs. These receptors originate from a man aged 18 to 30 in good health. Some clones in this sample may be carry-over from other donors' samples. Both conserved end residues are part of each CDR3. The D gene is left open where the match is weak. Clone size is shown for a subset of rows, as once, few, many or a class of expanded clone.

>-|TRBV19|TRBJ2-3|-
CASSGGTLTDTQYF
TGTGCCAGTAGTGGGGGGACCCTCACAGATACGCAGTATTTT
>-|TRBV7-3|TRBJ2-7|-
CASSLGAGDSYEQYF
TGTGCCAGCAGCTTAGGCGCAGGGGACTCCTACGAGCAGTACTTC
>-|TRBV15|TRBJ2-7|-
CATSRELTAPEQYF
TGTGCCACCAGCAGAGAGTTGACAGCTCCCGAGCAGTACTTC
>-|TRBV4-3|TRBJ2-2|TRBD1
CASSWDRNTGELFF
TGCGCCAGCAGCTGGGACAGGAACACCGGGGAGCTGTTTTTT
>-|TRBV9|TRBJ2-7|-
CASSVDSFSSYEQYF
TGTGCCAGCAGCGTAGATAGTTTTTCATCCTACGAGCAGTACTTC
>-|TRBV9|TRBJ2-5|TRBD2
CASSGGRGDVQETQYF
TGTGCCAGCAGCGGAGGGAGGGGAGATGTCCAAGAGACCCAGTACTTC
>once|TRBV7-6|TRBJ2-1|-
CASSLVWRGGHNEQFF
TGTGCCAGCAGCTTAGTTTGGAGGGGAGGACACAATGAGCAGTTCTTC
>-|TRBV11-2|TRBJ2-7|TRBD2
CASSLLTYQRELLFSEQYF
TGTGCCAGCAGCTTATTGACTTATCAGCGGGAGCTCCTATTCTCCGAGCAGTACTTC
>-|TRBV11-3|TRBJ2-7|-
CASSPSGGRSEQYF
TGTGCCAGCAGCCCCTCCGGGGGGCGCAGCGAGCAGTACTTC
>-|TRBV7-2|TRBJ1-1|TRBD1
CASSPYRGNTEAFF
TGTGCCAGCAGCCCCTACAGGGGGAACACTGAAGCTTTCTTT
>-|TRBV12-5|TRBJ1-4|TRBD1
CASGLPRAQRDRRNEKLFF
TGTGCTAGTGGTTTGCCCCGGGCCCAACGGGACAGAAGAAATGAAAAACTGTTTTTT
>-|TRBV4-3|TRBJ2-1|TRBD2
CASKGRLAGAKNEQFF
TGCGCCAGCAAAGGTAGGCTAGCGGGAGCCAAAAATGAGCAGTTCTTC
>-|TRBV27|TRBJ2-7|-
CASSLGDSYEQYF
TGTGCCAGCAGTTTGGGGGACTCCTACGAGCAGTACTTC
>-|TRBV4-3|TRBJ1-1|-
CASSQDIRNTEAFF
TGCGCCAGCAGCCAAGATATCAGAAACACTGAAGCTTTCTTT
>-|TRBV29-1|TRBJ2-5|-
CSAVDTGFQETQYF
TGCAGCGCTGTCGATACAGGGTTTCAAGAGACCCAGTACTTC
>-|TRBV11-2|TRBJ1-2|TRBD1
CASSTRDRANYGYTF
TGTGCCAGCAGCACCCGGGACAGAGCTAACTATGGCTACACCTTC
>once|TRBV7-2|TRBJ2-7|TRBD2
CASSPSPGLAVFEQYF
TGTGCCAGCAGCCCCAGTCCGGGACTAGCGGTTTTCGAGCAGTACTTC
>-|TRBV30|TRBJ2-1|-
CAWRGEVGYNEQFF
TGTGCCTGGAGGGGTGAGGTAGGGTACAATGAGCAGTTCTTC
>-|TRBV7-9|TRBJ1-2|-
CASSLSGGNYGYTF
TGTGCCAGCAGCTTATCCGGCGGCAACTATGGCTACACCTTC